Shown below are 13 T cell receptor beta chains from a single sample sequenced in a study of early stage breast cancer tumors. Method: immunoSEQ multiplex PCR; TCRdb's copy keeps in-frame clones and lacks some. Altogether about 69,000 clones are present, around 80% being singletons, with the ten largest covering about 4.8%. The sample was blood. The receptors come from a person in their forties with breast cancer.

The CDR3 region has the DNA TGTGCCAGCAGTTTATCTGGACAGGGGGCTGATGGCTACACCTTC. Amino acid sequence: CASSLSGQGADGYTF. The rearrangement joins TRBV28 to TRBJ1-2, with 11 nucleotides matching TRBD1. V shed 1 base, J shed 6 bases, and the junction held 4 bases outside the gene matches. CDR1 and CDR2 from the germline V gene are MDHEN and SYDVKM. The CDR3 contains 15 residues.

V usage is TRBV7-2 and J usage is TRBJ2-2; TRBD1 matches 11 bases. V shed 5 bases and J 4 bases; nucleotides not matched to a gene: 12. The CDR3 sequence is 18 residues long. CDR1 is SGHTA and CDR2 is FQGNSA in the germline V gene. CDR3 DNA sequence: TGTGCCAGCAGCCTAACCGGACAGGGGGCGATGGGCACCGGGGAGCTGTTTTTT. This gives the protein CASSLTGQGAMGTGELFF.

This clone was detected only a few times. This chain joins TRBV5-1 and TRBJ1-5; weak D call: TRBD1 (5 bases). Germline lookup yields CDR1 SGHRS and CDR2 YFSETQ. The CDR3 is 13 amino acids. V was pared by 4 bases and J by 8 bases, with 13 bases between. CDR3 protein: CASSPGPGEPQHF. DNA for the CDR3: TGCGCCAGCAGCCCGGGACCTGGCGAGCCCCAGCATTTT.

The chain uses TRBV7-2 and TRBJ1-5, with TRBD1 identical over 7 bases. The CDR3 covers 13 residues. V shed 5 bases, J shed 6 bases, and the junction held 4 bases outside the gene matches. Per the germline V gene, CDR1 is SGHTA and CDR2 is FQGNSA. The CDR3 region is CASSRGGSQPQHF. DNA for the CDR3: TGTGCCAGCAGCCGAGGGGGCAGTCAGCCCCAGCATTTT.

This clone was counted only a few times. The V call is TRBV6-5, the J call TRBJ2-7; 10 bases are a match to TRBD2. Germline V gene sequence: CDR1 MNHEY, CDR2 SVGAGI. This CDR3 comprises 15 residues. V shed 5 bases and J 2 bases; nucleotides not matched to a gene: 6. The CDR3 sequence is CASSRELAGTYEQYF. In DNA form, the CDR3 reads TGTGCCAGCAGTCGCGAACTAGCGGGGACCTACGAGCAGTACTTC.

The CDR3 sequence is CASSPSHRTYEQYF. CDR3 bases: TGTGCCAGTAGTCCATCCCACCGCACCTACGAGCAGTACTTC. This rearrangement joins TRBV19 to TRBJ2-7; D not certain. The V gene lost 5 bases and the J gene lost 2 bases, with 13 bases spanning the gap. Germline V gives CDR1 LNHDA, CDR2 SQIVND (reference sequence). CDR3 length: 14 residues.

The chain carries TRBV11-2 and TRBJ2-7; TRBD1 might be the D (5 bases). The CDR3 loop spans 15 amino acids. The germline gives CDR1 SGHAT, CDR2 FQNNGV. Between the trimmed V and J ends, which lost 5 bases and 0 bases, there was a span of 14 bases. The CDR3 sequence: CASSPLWGISYEQYF. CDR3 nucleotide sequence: TGTGCCAGCAGCCCTCTGTGGGGCATCTCCTACGAGCAGTACTTC.

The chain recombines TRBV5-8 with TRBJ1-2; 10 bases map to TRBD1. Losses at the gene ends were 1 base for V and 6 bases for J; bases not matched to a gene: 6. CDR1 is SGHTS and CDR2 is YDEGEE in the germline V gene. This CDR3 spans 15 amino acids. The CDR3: CASSLRGGQGHGYTF. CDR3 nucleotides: TGTGCCAGCAGCTTGAGAGGGGGACAGGGGCATGGCTACACCTTC.

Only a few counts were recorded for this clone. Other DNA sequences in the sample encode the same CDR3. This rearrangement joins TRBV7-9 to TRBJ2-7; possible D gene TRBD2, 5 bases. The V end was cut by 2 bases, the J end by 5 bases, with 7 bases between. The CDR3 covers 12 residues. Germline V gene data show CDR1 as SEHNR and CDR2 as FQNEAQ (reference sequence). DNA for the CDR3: TGTGCCAGCAGCTTAACCGGGGACGAGCAGTACTTC. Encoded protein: CASSLTGDEQYF.

As DNA, the CDR3 is TGTGCCAGCAGCTCAAGTACAGGATATGCCTACGAGCAGTACTTC. It specifies CASSSSTGYAYEQYF. This sequence joins TRBV7-9 and TRBJ2-7; D may be TRBD1 (5 bases). In germline, CDR1 is SEHNR, CDR2 FQNEAQ (reference sequence). This CDR3 has 15 amino acids. V gave up 4 bases and J gave up 2 bases, with 15 bases separating them.

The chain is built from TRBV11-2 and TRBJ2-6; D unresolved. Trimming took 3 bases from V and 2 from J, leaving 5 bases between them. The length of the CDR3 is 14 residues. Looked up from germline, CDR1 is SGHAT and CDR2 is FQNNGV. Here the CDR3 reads CASSFTAGANVLTF. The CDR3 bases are TGTGCCAGCAGCTTTACCGCTGGGGCCAACGTCCTGACTTTC.

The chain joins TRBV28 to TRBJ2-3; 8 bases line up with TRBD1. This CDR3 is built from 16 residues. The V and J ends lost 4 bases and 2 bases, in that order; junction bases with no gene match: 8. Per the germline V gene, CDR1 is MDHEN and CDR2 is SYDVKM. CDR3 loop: CASSSLGTGFTDTQYF. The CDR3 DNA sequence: TGTGCCAGCAGTTCCCTCGGGACAGGATTCACAGATACGCAGTATTTT.

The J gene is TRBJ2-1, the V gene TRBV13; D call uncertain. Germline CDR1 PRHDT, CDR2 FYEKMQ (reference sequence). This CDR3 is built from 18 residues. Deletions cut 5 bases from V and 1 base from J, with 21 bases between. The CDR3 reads CASSPSVLALHSYNEQFF. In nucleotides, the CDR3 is TGTGCCAGCAGCCCGTCTGTACTGGCCCTCCATTCCTACAATGAGCAGTTCTTC.